This TCR beta chain was identified in a study of cytomegalovirus exposure and HLA in healthy donors. Overall study findings and caveats: Follow-up analysis later connected one missense variant in DCLRE1C with trimming of TCR beta V- and J-genes. Specific recognition of CMV antigens was confirmed in vitro for a few chains (all CMV-associated).

Use of 60 Vbeta and 13 Jbeta primers characterized the PCR. Data came from immunoSEQ multiplex PCR; TCRdb stores just in-frame clones and leaves some out. This sample has approximately 130,000 clones, with approximately 78% found just once. Trimming took 2 bases from V and 5 from J, leaving 5 bases between them. The CDR3 extends over 11 amino acids. Germline V CDR1 and CDR2: SQVTM, ANQGSEA. This clone was seen just once. Its antigen remains unidentified. This clonotype originated in a woman aged 50 to 60 in good health and CMV-seropositive. The chain recombines TRBV29-1 with TRBJ2-3; no clear D. The specimen was PBMCs. The CDR3 region has the DNA TGCAGCGTTGAAATAGTAGATACGCAGTATTTT. Encoded protein: CSVEIVDTQYF.